These 4 T cell receptor beta chains were sequenced from one sample in a study of response to subunit inactivated influenza vaccine. TCRdb re-analysed the RT-PCR reads in MiXCR, keeping a single row per CDR3 protein. The table records 500,000 to 600,000 distinct CDR3 sequences, approximately 17% of them present only once. The material sequenced was CD4+ T cells sorted from PBMCs, taken around 2 years after vaccination. The source of these receptors is a man aged 45 to 70 who received an inactivated influenza vaccine.

This clonotype has at least ten counts. The chain joins TRBV5-1 to TRBJ2-2; D is perhaps TRBD1 (5 bases). The germline gives CDR1 SGHRS, CDR2 YFSETQ. Trimming pared 1 base from V and 5 bases from J, leaving 15 bases between. The CDR3 consists of 16 residues. CDR3 loop: CASSLIGRVRTGELFF. The CDR3 bases are TGCGCCAGCAGCTTGATCGGCAGGGTCCGAACCGGGGAGCTGTTTTTT.

The V gene is TRBV7-2, the J gene TRBJ2-1; D might be TRBD1 (5 bases). The ends were cut back, 5 bases at V and 9 bases at J, with 11 bases in the middle. The CDR3 loop spans 12 amino acids. Per germline, CDR1 SGHTA and CDR2 FQGNSA. In nucleotides, the CDR3 is TGTGCCAGCAGCAATAGGGGTGTTGAGCAGTTCTTC. It specifies CASSNRGVEQFF.

The sample holds a few counts of this clonotype. The V and J genes are TRBV11-2 and TRBJ2-1; maybe TRBD2 (5 bases). Between the trimmed V and J ends, which lost 5 bases and 6 bases, there was a span of 14 bases. The CDR3 loop spans 14 amino acids. CDR1 and CDR2 from the germline V gene are SGHAT and FQNNGV. This CDR3 is CASSPAGLRNEQFF. The CDR3 nucleotides are TGTGCCAGCAGCCCCGCCGGACTTCGCAATGAGCAGTTCTTC.

This chain joins TRBV11-1 and TRBJ2-3, with 8 bases fitting TRBD2. The CDR3 has 14 residues. CDR1 and CDR2 from the germline V gene are SGHAT and FQDESV (reference sequence). The trim removed 5 bases at V and 5 bases at J, leaving 6 bases unmatched. As DNA, the CDR3 is TGTGCCAGCAGCGGGAGCGGGAGAGGAGATACGCAGTATTTT. This sequence encodes CASSGSGRGDTQYF.